The 2 T cell receptor beta chains presented below share a single source sample, sequenced in a study of shared T cell receptors in the human thymus. Clones were sequenced by immunoSEQ multiplex PCR, and TCRdb holds only the in-frame ones, with some missing. The repertoire holds under 450,000 clones, with roughly 94% as singletons. The specimen was thymocytes. The receptor source for this set is a human donor.

This chain connects TRBV7-2 to TRBJ1-3; possible D gene TRBD1, 5 bases. Germline CDR1 SGHTA, CDR2 FQGNSA. V was cut by 1 base and J by 2 bases, with 9 bases left in between. CDR3 length equals 15 residues. DNA for the CDR3: TGTGCCAGCAGCTTAGTAAGGGGCCCTGGAAACACCATATATTTT. Translated, it gives CASSLVRGPGNTIYF.

The chain combines TRBV4-2 with TRBJ2-2; tentative D call: TRBD1 (6 bases). There are 16 residues in the CDR3. Germline loops: CDR1 LGHNA, CDR2 YNFKEQ. V was shortened by 1 base and J by 3 bases, with 12 bases between the two germline ends. CDR3 protein: CASSQGGGRDTGELFF. The CDR3 nucleotides are TGTGCCAGCAGCCAAGGAGGGGGACGGGACACCGGGGAGCTGTTTTTT.